This TCR beta chain emerged from a study of T cell repertoires in cytomegalovirus infection. In the study overall: Both recently identified HLA-C-restricted and well-studied HLA-B-restricted CMV epitopes were used in the study. Through public TCR beta signatures, both CMV infection and matching HLA type were indicated.

Points from the study as a whole: HLA-C-restricted CMV clonotypes gave the most frequent clonotype in two of eight donors.

This CDR3 has 15 amino acids. V was trimmed by 1 base and J by 0 bases, leaving 7 bases between them. Germline V gives CDR1 LNHDA, CDR2 SQIVND (reference sequence). This clonotype was counted at least ten times. Its matching antigen is unknown. TCRdb reanalysed the reads using MiXCR and keeps one entry per CDR3 protein. Here the sample spans about 920,000 distinct CDR3 sequences, 25% to 40% being singletons. The TCR originated in a human donor in good health (CMV status not recorded). Some clones in this sample may be carry-over from other donors' samples. This chain uses TRBV19 with TRBJ2-1; D is uncertain. The sample in question was cultured CD8+ T cells from PBMCs, obtained from culture after CMV antigen stimulation. The chain's CDR3 is CASSIGTSSYNEQFF. CDR3 nucleotides: TGTGCCAGTAGTATAGGGACGAGCTCCTACAATGAGCAGTTCTTC.